Following are 20 T cell receptor beta chains from one sample sequenced in a study of CD8 T cells in Susac syndrome. Reverse transcription of about 0.5 to 1 ug RNA was carried out with random hexamers. Via MiXCR, TCRdb re-called the immunoSEQ multiplex PCR reads, giving one row per CDR3 protein. Of some 90,000 distinct CDR3 sequences in the sample, roughly 93% were seen once. What was sequenced was CD8+ T cells from PBMCs. These receptors were obtained from a human donor in good health.

This clonotype was counted between two and nine times. The V gene is TRBV4-2, the J gene TRBJ2-6; D may be TRBD1 (5 bases). Germline lookup yields CDR1 LGHNA and CDR2 YNFKEQ. The CDR3 sequence is 15 residues long. Between the trimmed V and J ends, which lost 8 bases and 1 base, there was a span of 12 bases. In DNA, the CDR3 is TGTGCCAGCGGGGCCTACCTATCTGGGGCCAACGTCCTGACTTTC. Residues: CASGAYLSGANVLTF.

The chain recombines TRBV5-4 with TRBJ2-7; TRBD1 agrees at 7 bases. This CDR3 is built from 17 residues. Trimming removed 3 bases from V and 3 bases from J; junction bases left unmatched: 15. Germline-derived CDR1 and CDR2 are SGHNT and YYREEE (reference sequence). The CDR3 DNA sequence: TGTGCCAGCAGCTCGTCGGGGACAGTAGAACCCTACTACGAGCAGTACTTC. Translation: CASSSSGTVEPYYEQYF.

J is TRBJ2-4 and V is TRBV9, with 10 bases identical to TRBD1. The V segment lost 3 bases and the J segment 2 bases; nucleotides outside the gene matches: 5. Germline V gene lookup returns CDR1 SGDLS and CDR2 YYNGEE. The CDR3 covers 16 residues. The CDR3 loop reads CASSGRQGATKNIQYF. In DNA, the CDR3 is TGTGCCAGCAGCGGACGACAGGGGGCGACCAAAAACATTCAGTACTTC.

V is TRBV19 and J is TRBJ1-5, with TRBD1 identical over 9 bases. In germline, CDR1 is LNHDA, CDR2 SQIVND (reference sequence). The CDR3 consists of 15 residues. V was clipped by 5 bases and J by 7 bases; unmatched bases: 9. The CDR3, as DNA: TGTGCCAGTAGTTTTACAGGGGGCTCTTGGCAGCCCCAGCATTTT. This gives the protein CASSFTGGSWQPQHF.

The V and J genes are TRBV29-1 and TRBJ1-1; a weak D match, TRBD1 (5 bases). V was trimmed by 7 bases and J by 6 bases, leaving 18 bases between them. The CDR3 consists of 13 residues. CDR1 and CDR2 (germline): SQVTM, ANQGSEA. This CDR3 reads CSAQAGKAAEAFF. CDR3 bases: TGCAGCGCCCAAGCAGGGAAAGCCGCTGAAGCTTTCTTT.

The chain uses TRBV19 and TRBJ2-7; D is tentatively TRBD1 or TRBD2 (5 bases each). The CDR3 has 18 amino acids. Per germline, CDR1 LNHDA and CDR2 SQIVND (reference sequence). The germline V and J ends were trimmed by 5 bases and 2 bases, with 25 bases remaining between them. CDR3 DNA: TGTGCCAGTAGTCCAACGACAACAGGAGGTGGTACTACCTACGAGCAGTACTTC. Its translation is CASSPTTTGGGTTYEQYF.

This chain uses TRBV3-1 with TRBJ1-1, with 11 bases identical to TRBD1. This CDR3 region has 15 residues. Unmatched junction bases numbered 5, after V lost 4 bases and J lost 4 bases. The germline gives CDR1 LGHDT, CDR2 YNNKEL (reference sequence). The CDR3 is CASSPGTGGVTEAFF. The DNA of the CDR3 is TGTGCCAGCAGCCCCGGGACAGGGGGGGTCACTGAAGCTTTCTTT.

The gene calls are TRBV29-1 and TRBJ2-7; D gene unclear. Germline-derived CDR1 and CDR2 are SQVTM and ANQGSEA. There are 11 residues in the CDR3. The V end was cut by 7 bases, the J end by 2 bases, with 9 bases between. CDR3: CSATATYEQYF. The CDR3 region has the DNA TGCAGCGCGACTGCCACCTACGAGCAGTACTTC.

The V and J genes are TRBV20-1 and TRBJ1-1; TRBD1 aligns across 7 bases. This CDR3 spans 13 amino acids. Germline CDR1 and CDR2: DFQATT and SNEGSKA (reference sequence). With 3 bases clipped from V and 6 bases from J, the junction kept 7 bases outside the gene matches. The CDR3 nucleotides are TGCAGTGCTAGCGATCCCGGGACAGCTGAAGCTTTCTTT. Protein sequence: CSASDPGTAEAFF.

The chain couples TRBV7-2 to TRBJ2-7, with D perhaps TRBD1 (7 bases). V was pared by 2 bases and J by 3 bases, with 14 bases between. Germline V gene data show CDR1 as SGHTA and CDR2 as FQGNSA. This CDR3 has 15 residues. DNA for the CDR3: TGTGCCAGCAGCTTAATTGCGGGACAGAACTACGAGCAGTACTTC. Residues: CASSLIAGQNYEQYF.

V is TRBV10-3 and J is TRBJ1-1; tentatively, D is TRBD1 (5 bases). The V gene lost 5 bases and the J gene lost 1 base, with 11 bases spanning the gap. The CDR3 spans 14 residues. Germline V gene lookup returns CDR1 ENHRY and CDR2 SYGVKD. CDR3 coding DNA: TGTGCCATCAGTTACAGGACGGGGAACACTGAAGCTTTCTTT. Encoded protein: CAISYRTGNTEAFF.

This sequence joins TRBV5-4 and TRBJ2-5; 9 bases line up with TRBD2. V gave up 4 bases and J gave up 3 bases; unmatched junction bases: 7. CDR1 SGHNT and CDR2 YYREEE come from the germline V gene (reference sequence). The CDR3 is 15 residues long. In nucleotides, the CDR3 is TGTGCCAGCAGCACCGCCTGGACTAGCGAAGAGACCCAGTACTTC. Translation: CASSTAWTSEETQYF.

The chain has TRBV7-9 and TRBJ2-3; 8 bases match TRBD2. V lost 2 bases, J lost 2 bases, and 9 bases stayed unmatched. The CDR3 is 17 residues long. Germline loops: CDR1 SEHNR, CDR2 FQNEAQ (reference sequence). The CDR3 spells CASSLPDTGGNTDTQYF. The CDR3 bases are TGTGCCAGCAGCTTACCAGACACGGGGGGGAACACAGATACGCAGTATTTT.

The rearrangement uses TRBV7-8 and TRBJ1-4; TRBD1 might be the D (6 bases). V lost 3 bases to trimming and J lost 4 bases, with 24 bases between them. CDR1 SGHVS and CDR2 FQNEAQ come from the germline V gene. The CDR3 extends over 19 amino acids. CDR3 in amino acids: CASSFKSVRQELGNEKLFF. In DNA, the CDR3 is TGTGCCAGCAGCTTCAAATCTGTACGACAGGAGCTCGGTAATGAAAAACTGTTTTTT.

The J gene is TRBJ2-7, the V gene TRBV29-1; D uncertain. CDR3 size: 13 residues. Trimming took off 0 bases at V and 4 bases at J, with 10 bases between the two ends. Germline V gives CDR1 SQVTM, CDR2 ANQGSEA. The CDR3 region is CSVEDPLTYEQYF. The CDR3 nucleotides read TGCAGCGTTGAAGACCCCCTCACGTACGAGCAGTACTTC.

V and J are TRBV3-1 and TRBJ2-5; D is unclear. Deletions cut 1 base from V and 2 bases from J, with 14 bases between. This CDR3 contains 16 residues. Germline V gives CDR1 LGHDT, CDR2 YNNKEL (reference sequence). CDR3 sequence (DNA): TGTGCCAGCAGCCAAGGAAGGATAGGACCGCAAGAGACCCAGTACTTC. Encoded protein: CASSQGRIGPQETQYF.

The CDR3 nucleotides are TGTGCCAGCAGTCCCGAAGAGGGGATAAGCAATCAGCCCCAGCATTTT. Protein sequence: CASSPEEGISNQPQHF. V is TRBV2 and J is TRBJ1-5; D perhaps matches TRBD1 (5 bases). Germline CDR1 reads SNHLY; CDR2 reads FYNNEI. This CDR3 is built from 16 residues. Deletions cut 5 bases from V and 1 base from J, with 15 bases between.

The gene calls are TRBV11-2 and TRBJ2-1; D may correspond to TRBD1 or TRBD2 (5 bases each). Germline V gene data show CDR1 as SGHAT and CDR2 as FQNNGV. The V end lost 3 bases, the J end lost 0 bases, and 15 bases lay between the germline ends. The CDR3 runs to 17 residues. The CDR3 DNA is TGTGCCAGCAGCTTCGGGTCGGGGACCCACTCCTACAATGAGCAGTTCTTC. Its protein is CASSFGSGTHSYNEQFF.

This chain links TRBV20-1 with TRBJ2-1; maybe TRBD2 (5 bases). V lost 3 bases, J lost 6 bases, and 15 bases lay in between. The CDR3 has 14 amino acids. The germline V gene has CDR1 DFQATT and CDR2 SNEGSKA (reference sequence). CDR3 sequence reads: CSARVPGFGNEQFF. CDR3 coding DNA: TGCAGTGCTAGGGTCCCGGGGTTTGGCAATGAGCAGTTCTTC.

The chain joins TRBV15 to TRBJ2-5, with 12 nucleotides matching TRBD2. V lost 6 bases, J lost 4 bases, and 12 bases stayed unmatched. The CDR3 has 17 amino acids. The germline CDR1 and CDR2 sequences are LNHNV and YYDKDF (reference sequence). Here the CDR3 reads CATRDLAGGPVGETQYF. CDR3 coding DNA: TGTGCCACCAGAGATCTAGCGGGGGGGCCGGTTGGAGAGACCCAGTACTTC.